Listed below are T cell receptor beta chains from one sample, sequenced in a study of identical twins. TCRdb itself ran the 5' RACE reads through MiXCR, one entry per CDR3 protein. Here the sample spans 1.5 million to 2 million distinct CDR3 sequences, more than 30% being singletons. Sequenced input: cord blood. The receptors stem from a newborn girl in good health. Each CDR3 is given with its conserved first and last residue. D genes are given only for firm matches. Part of the rows lack a size; the others show once, few, many or a class for expanded clones.

clone_size d_call j_call v_call cdr3_nt cdr3_aa
- - TRBJ1-1 TRBV6-1 TGTGCCAGCAATCAAGGGGATCGGACTGAAGCTTTCTTT CASNQGDRTEAFF
few - TRBJ1-5 TRBV2 TGTGCCAGCAGTGATGAGGGGGAAGGACAGCCCCAGCATTTT CASSDEGEGQPQHF
- TRBD1 TRBJ2-1 TRBV2 TGTGCCAGCATCAAACAGGGGGCGCAGGGAGAGACCCAGTTCTTC CASIKQGAQGETQFF
few - TRBJ1-4 TRBV6-4 TGTGCCAGCAGTGACACAACTTCCCGGGCCGCGGCGCATGAAAAACTGTTTTTT CASSDTTSRAAAHEKLFF
few - TRBJ2-3 TRBV5-1 TGCGCCAGCAGCCCAGGGTACCTCACAGATACGCAGTATTTT CASSPGYLTDTQYF
few - TRBJ1-1 TRBV6-5 TGTGCCAGCAGTTACTCGACCAGGGATAGTACTGAAGCTTTCTTT CASSYSTRDSTEAFF
many - TRBJ2-3 TRBV12-3/TRBV12-4 TGTGCCAGCAGTTGGGCAGATACGCAGTATTTT CASSWADTQYF
- - TRBJ2-3 TRBV24-1 TGTGCCACCAGTGAAAGCCGGTCGGGGTGGGGAGATACGCAGTATTTT CATSESRSGWGDTQYF
many - TRBJ1-2 TRBV5-5 TGTGCCAGCAGCTTGTCGGTCACTGGAGGCTATGGCTACACCTTC CASSLSVTGGYGYTF
- TRBD1 TRBJ2-5 TRBV24-1 TGTGCCACCAGTGACAGGACAGGGTTGGAGACCCAGTACTTC CATSDRTGLETQYF
many - TRBJ2-7 TRBV12-3/TRBV12-4 TGTGCCAGCAGTTTAAGGCAGGGGTGGCACGAGCAGTACTTC CASSLRQGWHEQYF
- TRBD2 TRBJ2-3 TRBV4-2 TGTGCCAGCAGCCAAGAACTTAGCGGGGGGGTAACAGATACGCAGTATTTT CASSQELSGGVTDTQYF
- TRBD1 TRBJ2-7 TRBV7-2 TGTGCCAGCAGCTTACCTCGACAGGGGCGGTACGAGCAGTACTTC CASSLPRQGRYEQYF
few - TRBJ2-3 TRBV20-1 TGCAGTGCTAGAGGTGCGGGGAGAGGGACAGATACGCAGTATTTT CSARGAGRGTDTQYF
- TRBD1 TRBJ1-5 TRBV27 TGTGCCAGCAGTTTATTGCCGACAGGGGGGGGACAGCCCCAGCATTTT CASSLLPTGGGQPQHF
few - TRBJ2-3 TRBV20-1 TGCAGTGCTAACTTACAAATCACAGATACGCAGTATTTT CSANLQITDTQYF
- - TRBJ1-5 TRBV20-1 TGCAGTGCTAGACAGCCGGGGAGCAATCAGCCCCAGCATTTT CSARQPGSNQPQHF
few TRBD2 TRBJ2-1 TRBV4-1 TGCGCCAGCAGCCAGACGGTAGTAGCGGGAGATCAGTTCTTC CASSQTVVAGDQFF
- TRBD2 TRBJ2-7 TRBV20-1 TGCAGTGCCGCAGGACTAGTTTCCGAGCAGTACTTC CSAAGLVSEQYF
few - TRBJ1-2 TRBV24-1 TGTGCCACCAGTGACGACAGTAACTATGGCTACACCTTC CATSDDSNYGYTF
- - TRBJ2-1 TRBV20-1 TGCAGTGCTTGCCCCTCGGAGACTAGAAGAGGAGACAATGAGCAGTTCTTC CSACPSETRRGDNEQFF
- - TRBJ1-2 TRBV6-1 TGTGCCAGCCTAAGGGGACCTGCGACTAACTATGGCTACACCTTC CASLRGPATNYGYTF
few TRBD1 TRBJ2-5 TRBV7-6 TGTGCCAGCAGCTTAGAAACAGGGGGAAAGACCCAGTACTTC CASSLETGGKTQYF
- TRBD2 TRBJ2-1 TRBV11-3 TGTGCCAGCAGCTTATCACTGACTAGCGGGAGCTACAACGAGCAGTTCTTC CASSLSLTSGSYNEQFF
- TRBD2 TRBJ2-3 TRBV10-2 TGCGCCAGCAGTGAAAAACTAGCGGGAGGGATAGATACGCAGTATTTT CASSEKLAGGIDTQYF
many - TRBJ2-4 TRBV5-5 TGTGCCAGCAGCCCCTCCAAAAACATTCAGTACTTC CASSPSKNIQYF
- - TRBJ1-1 TRBV4-1 TGCGCCAGCAGCCGGAAGGGAGGCATTTCGAACACTGAAGCTTTCTTT CASSRKGGISNTEAFF
few TRBD1 TRBJ2-4 TRBV7-2 TGTGCCAGCAGACATACAGGGGAAAACATTCAGTACTTC CASRHTGENIQYF
few TRBD2 TRBJ2-1 TRBV12-3/TRBV12-4 TGTGCCAGCAGTTCACCTTGGGGACTAGGGTTCGATGAGCAGTTCTTC CASSSPWGLGFDEQFF
few TRBD2 TRBJ2-4 TRBV28 TGTGCCAGCAGTTTCGTGGGGGGGTTTAGAAACATTCAGTACTTC CASSFVGGFRNIQYF
few - TRBJ1-1 TRBV5-6 TGTGCCAGCACGAGGGCTGGGGGGACTGAAGCTTTCTTT CASTRAGGTEAFF
- - TRBJ2-7 TRBV27 TGTGCCAGCAGTCTAGCTAGGGGGGGGTCCTCCTACGAGCAGTACTTC CASSLARGGSSYEQYF
- - TRBJ2-1 TRBV2 TGTGCCGCCCTAGCCCCCTTGGGGCAGTTCTTC CAALAPLGQFF
- - TRBJ1-5 TRBV6-2/TRBV6-3 TGTGCCAGCAGTTACAGGGACCAAAATCAGCCCCAGCATTTT CASSYRDQNQPQHF
- - TRBJ1-2 TRBV5-1 TGCGCCAGCAGCTTGGCGGCGGCCTCGGATGGCTACACCTTC CASSLAAASDGYTF
- - TRBJ2-3 TRBV24-1 TGTGCCACCAGTCGTCTGGATACGCAGTATTTT CATSRLDTQYF
few - TRBJ2-7 TRBV18 TGTGCCAGCTCACCACCGCTAATACCGGGACGACCCTACGAGCAGTACTTC CASSPPLIPGRPYEQYF
many - TRBJ2-1 TRBV12-3/TRBV12-4 TGTGCCAGCAGTTTACGGAAGTACTCCGGTACAGGGCAGTTCTTC CASSLRKYSGTGQFF
- - TRBJ2-7 TRBV7-6 TGTGCCAGCAGTCTTACAGCCTCCTACTTCGAGCAGTACTTC CASSLTASYFEQYF
- TRBD2 TRBJ2-4 TRBV28 TGTGCCAGCAGTTTCCCACCGGGACTAGCGGGAGCTTGGGCCAAAAACATTCAGTACTTC CASSFPPGLAGAWAKNIQYF
- TRBD2 TRBJ2-2 TRBV7-9 TGTGCCAGCAGTCGGGAGGCCGGGGAGCTGTTTTTT CASSREAGELFF
- - TRBJ1-1 TRBV5-1 TGCGCCAGCACCAGTCTGGGCTCTCACGCGACCACTGAAGCTTTCTTT CASTSLGSHATTEAFF
few - TRBJ2-7 TRBV5-1 TGCGCCAGCAGCTTGGACGTGGGCAACCCCTACGAGCAGTACTTC CASSLDVGNPYEQYF
- - TRBJ1-2 TRBV6-2/TRBV6-3 TGTGCCAGCAGTTACTCGACAAGACTGTGGAACTATGGCTACACCTTC CASSYSTRLWNYGYTF
- TRBD1 TRBJ2-1 TRBV3-1 TGTGCCAGCAGCCGCTCCCGGGACAGGGTGGGAGAGCAGTTCTTC CASSRSRDRVGEQFF